Below are 27 T cell receptor beta chains sequenced from a single sample in a study of cytomegalovirus exposure and HLA in healthy donors. This PCR relied on a set of 60 Vbeta primers and 13 Jbeta primers. Generated by immunoSEQ multiplex PCR, the TCRdb table keeps only in-frame clones and is missing some. This table has approximately 74,000 clones, about 71% appearing once. The sequenced material came from PBMCs. The receptors here all came from a man between 60 and 75 years old in good health and CMV-seropositive.

Only one count was recorded for this clone. The rearrangement uses TRBV6-1 and TRBJ2-4; D call uncertain. This CDR3 region has 16 residues. V shed 4 bases and J shed 0 bases, with 13 bases lying between them. The germline CDR1 and CDR2 sequences are MNHNS and SASEGT. CDR3 in DNA: TGTGCCAGCAGTGTCGTCGAGAGACTAGCCAAAAACATTCAGTACTTC. It specifies CASSVVERLAKNIQYF.

The V and J genes are TRBV5-1 and TRBJ2-5; 7 positions agree with TRBD1. Trimming took 2 bases from V and 4 from J; bases not matched to a gene: 8. CDR1 is SGHRS, CDR2 YFSETQ, per germline. This CDR3 region has 15 residues. CDR3 loop: CASSLNRGIGETQYF. CDR3 DNA: TGCGCCAGCAGCTTAAACAGGGGAATCGGAGAGACCCAGTACTTC.

CDR3 coding DNA: TGCGCCAGCAGCCGACTAGCGGCTAACTCCTACGAGCAGTACTTC. It specifies CASSRLAANSYEQYF. This chain uses TRBV4-1 with TRBJ2-7; 9 nucleotides agree with TRBD2. This CDR3 has 15 residues. Germline trimming cut 4 bases from V and 0 bases from J; bases unmatched to any gene: 4. Per the germline V gene, CDR1 is MGHRA and CDR2 is YSYEKL.

This clone appeared once. The chain has TRBV10-3 and TRBJ2-1; 7 bases align to TRBD2. After removal of 7 bases from V and 4 bases from J, the junction contained 4 bases not matched to a gene. The germline V gene encodes CDR1 ENHRY and CDR2 SYGVKD. This CDR3 comprises 13 residues. The CDR3 DNA is TGTGCCATCACGAGCGGGGTTTACAATGAGCAGTTCTTC. Protein product: CAITSGVYNEQFF.

V and J are TRBV27 and TRBJ1-1, with 8 bases that match TRBD1. Germline values: CDR1 MNHEY, CDR2 SMNVEV (reference sequence). The CDR3 consists of 12 residues. Trimming at V came to 8 bases and at J to 3 bases, leaving 2 bases not matched to a gene. The CDR3, as DNA: TGTGCCAGCCAGGGGGCCTACACTGAAGCTTTCTTT. It is translated as CASQGAYTEAFF.

The V call is TRBV2, the J call TRBJ2-3, with 8 bases lining up with TRBD2. This CDR3 is 14 amino acids long. V lost 10 bases and J lost 4; bases outside the gene matches: 10. Germline-derived CDR1 and CDR2 are SNHLY and FYNNEI. The CDR3 DNA reads TGTGCCACGTGGAGCGGGAGAGATCCAGATACGCAGTATTTT. Its translation is CATWSGRDPDTQYF.

The table lists this clone with a few counts. This rearrangement joins TRBV4-1 to TRBJ2-7, with 14 bases identical to TRBD2. From germline, CDR1 is MGHRA and CDR2 YSYEKL. The V gene end was trimmed by 0 bases and the J gene end by 3 bases; junction bases not matched to a gene: 7. CDR3 size: 18 residues. In DNA, the CDR3 is TGCGCCAGCAGCCAAGACGGAGGACTAGCGGGAGGTATCTACGAGCAGTACTTC. Amino acid sequence: CASSQDGGLAGGIYEQYF.

This rearrangement joins TRBV19 to TRBJ1-4, with 10 bases lining up with TRBD1. The CDR3 extends over 15 amino acids. Unmatched junction bases numbered 4, after V lost 4 bases and J lost 5 bases. Germline V CDR1 and CDR2: LNHDA, SQIVND (reference sequence). CDR3 coding DNA: TGTGCCAGTAGTACTCGGACAGGGGGGAATGAAAAACTGTTTTTT. Translating gives CASSTRTGGNEKLFF.

The CDR3: CASSYSGGTSTDTQYF. CDR3 coding DNA: TGTGCCAGCAGTTACTCCGGGGGGACTAGCACAGATACGCAGTATTTT. This chain uses TRBV6-6 with TRBJ2-3, with 7 bases lining up with TRBD2. Germline V gene data show CDR1 as MNHNY and CDR2 as SVGAGI (reference sequence). With 0 bases clipped from V and 0 bases from J, the junction kept 3 bases outside the gene matches. CDR3 size: 16 residues.

The chain has TRBV7-2 and TRBJ2-2; 8 bases agree with TRBD2. The CDR3 consists of 16 residues. Germline CDR1 reads SGHTA; CDR2 reads FQGNSA. Germline trimming cut 1 base from V and 7 bases from J; bases unmatched to any gene: 8. The CDR3 DNA sequence: TGTGCCAGCAGCTTAGGTTTTAGCGGGAAGGACGGGGAGCTGTTTTTT. This translates into CASSLGFSGKDGELFF.

The V and J genes are TRBV6-4 and TRBJ2-5; perhaps TRBD2 as D (6 bases). Germline assignment: CDR1 MRHNA and CDR2 SNTAGT. CDR3 size: 18 residues. V was trimmed by 3 bases and J by 4 bases, leaving 24 bases between them. This chain's CDR3 is CASSEWVSGAAVGETQYF. CDR3 bases: TGTGCCAGCAGTGAATGGGTCTCGGGAGCGGCTGTAGGAGAGACCCAGTACTTC.

The genes are TRBV2 and TRBJ1-2; 7 bases match TRBD1. Germline V gene sequence: CDR1 SNHLY, CDR2 FYNNEI. The junction had 2 bases not matched to a gene; V was cut back by 6 bases and J by 1 base. This CDR3 is 13 amino acids long. The DNA of the CDR3 is TGTGCCAGCAGGGGGGACAGTAACTATGGCTACACCTTC. Residues: CASRGDSNYGYTF.

V gene TRBV5-1 combines with J gene TRBJ2-2; 8 nucleotides align to TRBD2. The V segment lost 4 bases and the J segment 7 bases; nucleotides outside the gene matches: 6. The germline V gene encodes CDR1 SGHRS and CDR2 YFSETQ. The CDR3 totals 14 residues. The CDR3 coding sequence is TGCGCCAGCAGCAAGACTAGCGAGGGCGGGGAGCTGTTTTTT. Residues: CASSKTSEGGELFF.

This clone has more than one count but fewer than ten. The chain joins TRBV10-1 to TRBJ2-1; D gene unclear. The CDR3 totals 12 residues. Trimming pared 8 bases from V and 7 bases from J, leaving 12 bases between. Germline-derived CDR1 and CDR2 are WNHNN and SYGVQD (reference sequence). The DNA for the CDR3 is TGCGCCAGCTCGAGTGACGGGAATGAGCAGTTCTTC. Translating it yields CASSSDGNEQFF.

The chain recombines TRBV7-9 with TRBJ2-3; D not certain. Germline values: CDR1 SEHNR, CDR2 FQNEAQ (reference sequence). The CDR3 spans 16 residues. Trimming took 4 bases from V and 1 from J, leaving 15 bases between them. CDR3 nucleotides: TGTGCCAGCAGCTGGCCGACTCACTCGGGCACAGATACGCAGTATTTT. This translates into CASSWPTHSGTDTQYF.

The J gene is TRBJ1-3, the V gene TRBV6-1, with D possibly matching TRBD1 (5 bases). The germline gives CDR1 MNHNS, CDR2 SASEGT. Trimming pared 6 bases from V and 2 bases from J, leaving 14 bases between. The CDR3 spans 15 residues. The CDR3 coding sequence is TGTGCCAGCAGGGATAACGGGGGTCCTGGAAACACCATATATTTT. Protein product: CASRDNGGPGNTIYF.

This clone came up a few times. V and J are TRBV7-2 and TRBJ2-3; 11 nucleotides align to TRBD2. CDR3 size: 17 residues. CDR1 and CDR2 (germline): SGHTA, FQGNSA. The junction had 4 bases not matched to a gene; V was cut back by 0 bases and J by 2 bases. CDR3 residues: CASSLAQTSGDTDTQYF. The CDR3 coding sequence is TGTGCCAGCAGCTTAGCGCAGACTAGCGGGGACACAGATACGCAGTATTTT. The full variable domain, completed using reference TRBV7-2 and TRBJ2-3, is GAGVSQSPSNKVTEKGKDVELRCDPISGHTALYWYRQSLGQGLEFLIYFQGNSAPDKSGLPSDRFSAERTGGSVSTLTIQRTQQEDSAVYLCASSLAQTSGDTDTQYFGPGTRLTVL.

This chain joins TRBV13 and TRBJ1-1; D is perhaps TRBD1 (5 bases). This CDR3 region has 15 residues. CDR1 and CDR2 (germline): PRHDT, FYEKMQ (reference sequence). V shed 2 bases and J shed 1 base, with 11 bases lying between them. CDR3 DNA sequence: TGTGCCAGCAGCTTAAAGGGGTACGGGAACACTGAAGCTTTCTTT. This encodes CASSLKGYGNTEAFF.

This sequence joins TRBV5-4 and TRBJ2-7, with TRBD2 matching over 8 bases. Looked up from germline, CDR1 is SGHNT and CDR2 is YYREEE (reference sequence). The V and J ends lost 0 bases and 0 bases, in that order; junction bases with no gene match: 5. This CDR3 is 16 amino acids long. CDR3 amino acids: CASSLVVAGSSYEQYF. The CDR3 DNA sequence: TGTGCCAGCAGCTTGGTGGTAGCGGGGAGCTCCTACGAGCAGTACTTC.

The gene calls are TRBV2 and TRBJ1-5; TRBD1 aligns across 7 bases. The germline CDR1 and CDR2 sequences are SNHLY and FYNNEI. The CDR3 covers 14 residues. J was trimmed by 3 bases and V by 7 bases; bases with no gene match: 6. The CDR3 region has the DNA TGTGCCAGCAAGACGACAGGGCACAATCAGCCCCAGCATTTT. Residues: CASKTTGHNQPQHF. The entire variable domain, with the rest obtained from reference TRBV2 and TRBJ1-5, is as follows: EPEVTQTPSHQVTQMGQEVILRCVPISNHLYFYWYRQILGQKVEFLVSFYNNEISEKSEIFDDQFSVERPDGSNFTLKIRSTKLEDSAMYFCASKTTGHNQPQHFGDGTRLSIL.

This rearrangement joins TRBV7-6 to TRBJ2-5; tentative D call: TRBD2 (5 bases). The J call may be faulty, since TRBJ2-7 better matches the DNA end. Germline V gene sequence: CDR1 SGHVS, CDR2 FNYEAQ. This CDR3 is 13 amino acids long. The DNA for the CDR3 is TGTGCCAGCAGTCCAGGACTTACCTACGAGCAGTACTTC. Amino acid sequence: CASSPGLTYEQYF.

The V and J genes are TRBV7-9 and TRBJ2-1; tentatively, D is TRBD2 (6 bases). The CDR3 contains 16 residues. Germline CDR1 is SEHNR and CDR2 is FQNEAQ (reference sequence). Trimming took 5 bases from V and 0 from J, leaving 14 bases between them. CDR3 nucleotide sequence: TGTGCCAGCAGCCGCCTAGCGTCTAGCTCCTACAATGAGCAGTTCTTC. Protein sequence: CASSRLASSSYNEQFF.

The rearrangement uses TRBV5-1 and TRBJ2-6; D ambiguous. Germline lookup yields CDR1 SGHRS and CDR2 YFSETQ. The CDR3 sequence is 15 residues long. The V end lost 5 bases, the J end lost 2 bases, and 11 bases lay between the germline ends. The CDR3, as DNA: TGCGCCAGCAGACCCGACATTCCTGGGGCCAACGTCCTGACTTTC. Translating it yields CASRPDIPGANVLTF.

This clone was counted a single time. The genes are TRBV4-1 and TRBJ2-3; 8 nucleotides match TRBD2. This CDR3 contains 18 residues. Germline CDR1 MGHRA, CDR2 YSYEKL. V lost 1 base and J lost 0; bases outside the gene matches: 9. DNA for the CDR3: TGCGCCAGCAGCCAAGGGGGACTAGTCCGCCATAGCACAGATACGCAGTATTTT. Amino acids: CASSQGGLVRHSTDTQYF.

The V and J genes are TRBV5-1 and TRBJ2-5, with TRBD1 matching over 8 bases. The V gene end was trimmed by 3 bases and the J gene end by 2 bases; junction bases not matched to a gene: 6. CDR1 is SGHRS, CDR2 YFSETQ, per germline. This CDR3 is built from 15 residues. CDR3 region: CASSYGQGRQETQYF. The CDR3 DNA reads TGCGCCAGCAGCTACGGACAGGGTAGGCAAGAGACCCAGTACTTC.

This clone appeared once. The J gene is TRBJ2-4, the V gene TRBV29-1; 13 bases line up with TRBD2. This CDR3 comprises 14 residues. V lost 3 bases, J lost 8 bases, and 4 bases stayed unmatched. Germline loops: CDR1 SQVTM, CDR2 ANQGSEA. The CDR3 DNA sequence: TGCAGCGTTGACGGGACTAGCGGGGAGGACATTCAGTACTTC. Translated, it gives CSVDGTSGEDIQYF.

The chain couples TRBV10-1 to TRBJ1-2; D is undetermined. This CDR3 comprises 13 residues. Germline loops: CDR1 WNHNN, CDR2 SYGVQD (reference sequence). Trimming took off 0 bases at V and 5 bases at J, with 7 bases between the two ends. The chain's CDR3 is CASSESRGYGYTF. The CDR3 region has the DNA TGCGCCAGCAGTGAGTCGCGGGGTTATGGCTACACCTTC.